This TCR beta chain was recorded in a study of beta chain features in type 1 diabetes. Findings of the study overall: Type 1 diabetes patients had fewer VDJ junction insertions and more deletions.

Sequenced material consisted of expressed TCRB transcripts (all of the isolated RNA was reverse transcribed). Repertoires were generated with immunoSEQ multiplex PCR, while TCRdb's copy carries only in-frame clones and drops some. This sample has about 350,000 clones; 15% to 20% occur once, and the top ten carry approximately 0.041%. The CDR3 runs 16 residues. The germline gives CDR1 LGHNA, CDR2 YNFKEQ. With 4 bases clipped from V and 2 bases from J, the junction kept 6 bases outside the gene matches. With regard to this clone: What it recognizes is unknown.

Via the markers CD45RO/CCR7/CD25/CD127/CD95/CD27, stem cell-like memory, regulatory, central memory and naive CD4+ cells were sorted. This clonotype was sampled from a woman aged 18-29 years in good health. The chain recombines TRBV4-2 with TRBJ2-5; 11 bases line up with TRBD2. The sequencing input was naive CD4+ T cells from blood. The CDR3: CASSRGLAGGQETQYF. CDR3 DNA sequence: TGTGCCAGCAGCCGTGGACTAGCGGGCGGGCAAGAGACCCAGTACTTC.